This record looks at one T cell receptor (beta chain) sequence and its context. Its antigen is undetermined. CDR1 and CDR2 (germline): MNHEY, SMNVEV (reference sequence). J was trimmed by 5 bases and V by 5 bases; bases with no gene match: 6. The CDR3 has 13 residues. This entry comes from a study of shared clonotypes between healthy human individuals. Once extracted for a subset, genomic DNA was divided evenly among several immunoSEQ plates. Some clones are missing from TCRdb's copy, which holds only in-frame ones; the method was immunoSEQ multiplex PCR. The data hold about 380,000 clones, with 90% to 98% observed a single time. Whole-study findings and limits: The four-donor shared clonotypes exceeded non-shared clonotypes in generation probability, with non-shared ones scoring lower. Sampling covered nothing but blood. Tissue TCR repertoires likely differ from those found in blood.

This clonotype was sampled from a young man in good health. Sequenced: memory CD8+ T cells sorted from blood. Regarding subset: CD45RO+ cells pooled with CCR7-negative TemRA cells. The V and J genes are TRBV27 and TRBJ2-7; 7 bases match TRBD2. The CDR3 nucleotides are TGTGCCAGCAGTCCGTTAGCGGGTAACGAGCAGTACTTC. It translates to CASSPLAGNEQYF.